The rows below give T cell receptor beta chains drawn from one sample of a study of T-cell reconstitution after alpha-beta-depleted transplantation in children. One entry per CDR3 protein, called by TCRdb with MiXCR from the PCR reads. The profile shows about 230,000 distinct CDR3 sequences, 9% to 10% of them singletons. Material: PBMCs from the stem cell graft donor, obtained from the stem cell graft. The receptors were gathered from a human donor who donated a stem cell graft to a child with SCID. Each CDR3 is given with its conserved first and last residue. The D gene is left open where the match is weak. Rows give clone size only sometimes, using once, few, many, or a class for an expanded clone.

many TRBJ1-2 - TRBV7-2 CASSLAWSYTF TGTGCCAGCAGCTTAGCGTGGAGCTACACCTTC
many TRBJ2-5 - TRBV3-1 CASSLLGGPLTQYF TGTGCCAGCAGCCTCTTGGGGGGGCCTCTAACCCAGTACTTC
many TRBJ1-4 - TRBV20-1 CSARDPTGPTNEKLFF TGCAGTGCTAGAGATCCTACGGGGCCAACTAATGAAAAACTGTTTTTT
many TRBJ1-3 - TRBV5-1 CASSALGPSGNTIYF TGCGCCAGCAGCGCCCTGGGGCCCTCTGGAAACACCATATATTTT
many TRBJ1-6 TRBD1 TRBV12-3/TRBV12-4 CASSPTGKGGSPLHF TGTGCCAGCAGCCCGACAGGGAAAGGAGGTTCACCCCTCCACTTT
many TRBJ1-4 - TRBV5-1 CASSLLATGNEKLFF TGCGCCAGCAGCTTGCTGGCTACGGGTAATGAAAAACTGTTTTTT
many TRBJ2-1 - TRBV27 CASSFNVDNEQFF TGTGCCAGCAGTTTCAACGTAGACAATGAGCAGTTCTTC
- TRBJ2-2 - TRBV20-1 CCARAGGGRVNTGELFF TGCTGTGCTAGAGCTGGGGGCGGAAGGGTAAACACCGGGGAGCTGTTTTTT
many TRBJ1-1 TRBD1 TRBV7-2 CASSPRTGLMNTEAFF TGTGCCAGCAGCCCCCGGACAGGGTTAATGAACACTGAAGCTTTCTTT
many TRBJ1-6 - TRBV20-1 CTHTRGTSPLHF TGCACCCACACTCGGGGGACCTCACCCCTCCACTTT
many TRBJ2-1 - TRBV29-1 CSVERWATRLTINEQFF TGCAGCGTTGAACGGTGGGCTACCCGCCTTACAATCAATGAGCAGTTCTTC
many TRBJ2-7 - TRBV20-1 CSASRGALPPEQYF TGCAGTGCTAGTCGGGGGGCCCTCCCCCCCGAGCAGTACTTC
many TRBJ2-1 - TRBV7-9 CASSLEFVTHEQFF TGTGCCAGCAGCTTAGAATTCGTAACACATGAGCAGTTCTTC
many TRBJ2-7 - TRBV5-1 CASRIRDKSSYEQYF TGCGCCAGCAGAATTAGGGACAAGAGCTCCTACGAGCAGTACTTC
many TRBJ2-7 TRBD1 TRBV19 CASSIGQGGSYEQYF TGTGCCAGTAGTATTGGACAGGGGGGTTCCTACGAGCAGTACTTC
- TRBJ2-3 - TRBV18 CASSPGKAKPDF TGTGCCAGCTCACCAGGGAAGGCAAAGCCCGACTTT
many TRBJ2-1 - TRBV12-3/TRBV12-4 CASSLYRDSYNEQFF TGTGCCAGCAGTTTATACAGGGACTCCTACAATGAGCAGTTCTTC
many TRBJ1-1 TRBD1 TRBV5-6 CASSSVGAGGLSTEAFF TGTGCCAGCAGCTCCGTAGGGGCAGGGGGCCTGAGCACTGAAGCTTTCTTT
many TRBJ1-2 TRBD1 TRBV20-1 CSATNPGQTYGYTF TGCAGTGCTACCAATCCGGGACAGACCTATGGCTACACCTTC
many TRBJ1-1 - TRBV3-1 CASSQQLRTPNTEAFF TGTGCCAGCAGCCAACAACTCAGGACACCGAACACTGAAGCTTTCTTT
many TRBJ1-1 - TRBV7-3 CASRGHLNTEAFF TGTGCCAGCAGGGGACACCTGAACACTGAAGCTTTCTTT
many TRBJ2-3 TRBD2 TRBV5-6 CASSLLAGGFTDTQYF TGTGCCAGCAGCTTGTTAGCGGGGGGATTCACAGATACGCAGTATTTT
many TRBJ1-1 - TRBV19 CASSAPTGTNTEAFF TGTGCCAGTAGTGCCCCGACAGGAACGAACACTGAAGCTTTCTTT
many TRBJ2-6 - TRBV5-1 CASSLHRSSGANVLTF TGCGCCAGCAGCTTGCATAGAAGCTCTGGGGCCAACGTCCTGACTTTC
- TRBJ2-1 TRBD1 TRBV12-3/TRBV12-4 CASSLTGTGASWGQFF TGTGCCAGCAGTTTAACCGGGACAGGCGCCTCTTGGGGGCAGTTCTTC
many TRBJ1-1 TRBD1 TRBV5-1 CASSWGQGGNTEAFF TGCGCCAGCAGCTGGGGACAGGGGGGGAACACTGAAGCTTTCTTT
few TRBJ2-1 TRBD2 TRBV7-2 CASSLGSSGGTNEQFF TGTGCCAGCAGCTTAGGATCCAGCGGGGGTACGAATGAGCAGTTCTTC
many TRBJ2-5 - TRBV7-2 CASSLRTFQETQYF TGTGCCAGCAGCCTACGGACATTCCAAGAGACCCAGTACTTC
- TRBJ2-5 TRBD1 TRBV10-3 CAISEADRGRETQYF TGTGCCATCAGTGAGGCGGACAGGGGGCGAGAGACCCAGTACTTC
many TRBJ2-1 - TRBV10-3 CAISESISDEQFF TGTGCCATCAGTGAGTCGATTAGTGATGAGCAGTTCTTC
many TRBJ2-1 - TRBV20-1 CSARGGSAYNEQFF TGCAGTGCTAGAGGTGGTTCAGCCTACAATGAGCAGTTCTTC
many TRBJ2-1 - TRBV4-2 CASSPLERQPEQFF TGTGCCAGCAGCCCCCTGGAACGCCAGCCTGAGCAGTTCTTC
many TRBJ2-1 - TRBV5-1 CASSLGRTDNEQFF TGCGCCAGCAGCTTGGGCAGGACAGACAATGAGCAGTTCTTC
many TRBJ1-5 - TRBV4-3 CASSQDHRERQPQHF TGCGCCAGCAGCCAAGACCACAGGGAAAGACAGCCCCAGCATTTT
few TRBJ2-5 - TRBV6-1 CASSEAVTHAETQYF TGTGCCAGCAGTGAAGCGGTTACCCATGCGGAGACCCAGTACTTC
many TRBJ1-2 - TRBV4-2 CASSQGRAETGYTF TGTGCCAGCAGCCAGGGACGCGCCGAGACGGGCTACACCTTC
- TRBJ2-7 TRBD2 TRBV30 CAWSVRGSGVYEQYF TGTGCCTGGAGTGTACGGGGTAGCGGGGTCTACGAGCAGTACTTC
many TRBJ1-2 - TRBV28 CASIREGNRNYGYTF TGTGCCAGCATAAGGGAAGGGAATCGTAACTATGGCTACACCTTC
- TRBJ1-1 - TRBV9 CASSATGRRNTEAFF TGTGCCAGCAGCGCCACCGGACGGAGAAACACTGAAGCTTTCTTT
many TRBJ2-1 TRBD2 TRBV29-1 CSVVGHGGVYNEQFF TGCAGCGTTGTAGGGCACGGGGGGGTTTACAATGAGCAGTTCTTC
few TRBJ1-1 TRBD1 TRBV10-3 CAISHGQANTEAFF TGTGCCATCAGCCACGGACAGGCGAACACTGAAGCTTTCTTT
many TRBJ1-4 TRBD1 TRBV7-9 CASSRPGGPTNEKLFF TGTGCCAGCAGCCGTCCAGGGGGCCCAACTAATGAAAAACTGTTTTTT